Following are 7 T cell receptor beta chains from one sample sequenced in a study of T cell responses to AZD1222 COVID-19 vaccine. Clones were read by immunoSEQ multiplex PCR, and TCRdb kept only the in-frame ones, dropping some. The sample contains approximately 180,000 clones, just over 85% of which appear only once. The sample was peripheral blood, taken on day 0 of AZD1222 vaccination. These receptors all stem from an adult in good health.

The CDR3 DNA reads as TGTGCCAGCAGTGATTCGACGGACCTAGAGCAGTACTTC. The encoded protein is CASSDSTDLEQYF. The chain is built from TRBV6-1 and TRBJ2-7; D is unclear. The V gene's germline CDR1 is MNHNS and CDR2 SASEGT. V was clipped by 3 bases and J by 7 bases, with 13 bases between them. The CDR3 sequence is 13 residues long.

The chain joins TRBV21-1 to TRBJ2-4; the table calls TRBD2, which could not be checked here. TRBV21-1 is a known pseudogene. CDR3 length equals 16 residues. The CDR3 sequence is CASSNGSPLAKNIQYF. The CDR3 nucleotides read TGTGCCAGCAGCAACGGTTCCCCTTTAGCCAAAAACATTCAGTACTTC.

V usage is TRBV25-1 and J usage is TRBJ2-3; D is undetermined. The germline V and J ends were trimmed by 2 bases and 2 bases, with 5 bases remaining between them. This CDR3 spans 13 amino acids. Germline V CDR1 and CDR2: MGHDK, SYGVNS. This chain's CDR3 is CASSERVTDTQYF. The CDR3 DNA is TGTGCCAGCAGTGAAAGAGTCACAGATACGCAGTATTTT.

This chain joins TRBV27 and TRBJ2-3, with a tentative D call TRBD2 (6 bases). Trimming shortened V by 6 bases and J by 3 bases, and 22 bases separated the two germline ends. The CDR3 runs to 17 residues. Germline CDR1 and CDR2: MNHEY and SMNVEV (reference sequence). CDR3 sequence (DNA): TGTGCCAGCAGCAACTATAAACTAGCTTATTTGACAGATACGCAGTATTTT. Translated: CASSNYKLAYLTDTQYF.

V is TRBV7-3 and J is TRBJ2-7, with 10 bases matching TRBD2. Germline CDR1 and CDR2: SGHTA and FQGTGA. The CDR3 runs 15 residues. V was clipped by 3 bases and J by 2 bases; unmatched bases: 4. The CDR3 spells CASSLGLAGAYEQYF. In nucleotides, the CDR3 is TGTGCCAGCAGCTTGGGGCTAGCGGGGGCCTACGAGCAGTACTTC.

The rearrangement joins TRBV11-3 to TRBJ2-1; 7 bases align to TRBD2. CDR1 is SGHNT, CDR2 YENEEA, per germline. V lost 2 bases, J lost 5 bases, and 3 bases stayed unmatched. The CDR3 loop spans 14 amino acids. The CDR3 here is CASSLRLADNEQFF. For the CDR3, the DNA is TGTGCCAGCAGCTTAAGACTAGCAGACAATGAGCAGTTCTTC. Using reference TRBV11-3 and TRBJ2-1 for the parts outside the CDR3, the full variable domain is EAGVVQSPRYKIIEKKQPVAFWCNPISGHNTLYWYLQNLGQGPELLIRYENEEAVDDSQLPKDRFSAERLKGVDSTLKIQPAELGDSAVYLCASSLRLADNEQFFGPGTRLTVL.

This clone was counted at least ten times. The genes are TRBV18 and TRBJ2-5, with D perhaps being TRBD1 or TRBD2 (5 bases each). The CDR3 runs 16 residues. The V and J ends lost 3 bases and 1 base respectively, with 15 bases between them. Germline V gives CDR1 KGHSH, CDR2 LQKENI. CDR3 loop: CASSPDGGRGQETQYF. The CDR3 nucleotides are TGTGCCAGCTCACCGGATGGGGGAAGGGGCCAAGAGACCCAGTACTTC.